A selection of T cell receptor beta chains follows, all from one sample in a study of T cell responses to AZD1222 COVID-19 vaccine. Libraries were prepared by immunoSEQ multiplex PCR; TCRdb keeps only in-frame clonotypes and omits some of them. The sample shows 120,000 or so clones, approximately 83% of them seen only once. Here the sequenced sample was peripheral blood, taken on day 0 of AZD1222 vaccination. Receptors were obtained from an adult in good health. CDR3s include the opening cysteine and the closing phenylalanine or tryptophan. A D gene is named only where the DNA matches it firmly. Clone size, where shown, is once, few, many, or a class for clones that have expanded.

d_call	v_call	clone_size	j_call	cdr3_aa	cdr3_nt
NA	TRBV7-8	NA	TRBJ2-7	CASSLVKGYYEQYF	TGTGCCAGCAGCTTAGTGAAGGGTTACTACGAGCAGTACTTC
NA	TRBV4-3	NA	TRBJ1-2	CASSQEGYGYTF	TGCGCCAGCAGCCAAGAAGGCTATGGCTACACCTTC
NA	TRBV6-1	once	TRBJ2-7	CASSEALGGSFSYEQYF	TGTGCCAGCAGTGAAGCGCTCGGCGGGTCCTTCTCCTACGAGCAGTACTTC
NA	TRBV19	NA	TRBJ1-4	CASISGNEKLFF	TGTGCCAGTATTTCGGGCAATGAAAAACTGTTTTTT
TRBD1	TRBV3-1/TRBV3-2	NA	TRBJ1-2	CASSPFDRGNYGYTF	TGTGCCAGCAGCCCTTTCGACAGGGGGAACTATGGCTACACCTTC
NA	TRBV6-2/TRBV6-3	NA	TRBJ2-1	CASSYSPPTGWFF	TGTGCCAGCAGTTACTCTCCCCCCACAGGGTGGTTCTTC
TRBD1	TRBV6-5	NA	TRBJ1-5	CASSRGQFAQPQHF	TGTGCCAGCAGCAGGGGACAGTTCGCGCAGCCCCAGCATTTT
NA	TRBV4-1	NA	TRBJ1-6	CASSPGLRSPLHF	TGCGCCAGCAGCCCCGGCCTACGTTCACCCCTCCACTTT
NA	TRBV3-1/TRBV3-2	once	TRBJ2-2	CASTRRRGVGTGELFF	TGTGCCAGCACCCGAAGAAGGGGAGTGGGCACCGGGGAGCTGTTTTTT
TRBD1	TRBV7-6	NA	TRBJ1-6	CASSSDRGNSPLHF	TGTGCCAGCAGCTCGGACAGGGGTAATTCACCCCTCCACTTT
TRBD1	TRBV24-1	NA	TRBJ1-2	CATSDTRGYGYTF	TGTGCCACCAGTGATACCAGGGGGTATGGCTACACCTTC
TRBD1	TRBV20-1	NA	TRBJ2-7	CSATDRGSYEQYF	TGCAGTGCTACTGACAGGGGCTCCTACGAGCAGTACTTC
NA	TRBV10-3	NA	TRBJ2-2	CAISDSNTGELFF	TGTGCCATCAGCGACAGTAACACCGGGGAGCTGTTTTTT
NA	TRBV2	NA	TRBJ1-1	CASSVKGRGEAFF	TGTGCCAGCAGTGTGAAGGGGAGGGGTGAAGCTTTCTTT
NA	TRBV19	NA	TRBJ1-5	CASSLLGAGSNQPQHF	TGTGCCAGTAGCCTTTTGGGTGCGGGGTCGAATCAGCCCCAGCATTTT
TRBD2	TRBV5-1	few	TRBJ2-1	CASTTSGTRGYNEQFF	TGCGCCAGCACCACCTCCGGGACTAGAGGCTACAATGAGCAGTTCTTC
NA	TRBV4-1	NA	TRBJ1-1	CASGGPGNTEAFF	TGCGCCAGCGGGGGTCCTGGGAACACTGAAGCTTTCTTT
TRBD2	TRBV10-3	NA	TRBJ2-2	CAISESTSGDTGELFF	TGTGCCATCAGTGAGTCGACTAGCGGGGACACCGGGGAGCTGTTTTTT
NA	TRBV30	NA	TRBJ1-2	CAWNKLGTYGYTF	TGTGCCTGGAACAAGCTCGGGACGTATGGCTACACCTTC
NA	TRBV6-5	NA	TRBJ1-1	CASRLQVGNEAFF	TGTGCCAGCAGATTACAGGTTGGGAATGAAGCTTTCTTT
NA	TRBV7-9	NA	TRBJ2-1	CASSLRGVSYNEQFF	TGTGCCAGCAGCCTGCGGGGTGTTTCCTACAATGAGCAGTTCTTC
TRBD2	TRBV24-1	NA	TRBJ2-3	CATSDLGLAGGRGDTQYF	TGTGCCACCAGTGACCTGGGACTAGCGGGGGGCCGAGGAGATACGCAGTATTTT
TRBD1	TRBV10-3	NA	TRBJ2-1	CAIRGSAGQGAVEQFF	TGTGCCATCAGGGGTTCCGCGGGACAGGGGGCTGTTGAGCAGTTCTTC
TRBD1	TRBV10-3	once	TRBJ1-5	CAISSKVGDRGINQPQHF	TGTGCCATCAGTTCCAAGGTAGGGGACAGGGGAATCAATCAGCCCCAGCATTTT
TRBD1	TRBV10-3	NA	TRBJ2-7	CAISGQGAYEQYF	TGTGCCATCAGTGGACAGGGCGCTTACGAGCAGTACTTC
NA	TRBV9	NA	TRBJ1-1	CASSVARRNTEAFF	TGTGCCAGCAGCGTAGCCCGGAGGAACACTGAAGCTTTCTTT
TRBD1	TRBV5-4	once	TRBJ1-2	CASIDRGLLYYGYTF	TGTGCCAGCATAGACAGGGGGTTGCTCTACTATGGCTACACCTTC
NA	TRBV3-1/TRBV3-2	NA	TRBJ2-7	CASSQFRSYEQYF	TGTGCCAGCAGCCAATTTCGTTCCTACGAGCAGTACTTC
TRBD1	TRBV9	once	TRBJ2-1	CASNYLRGRESPNEQFF	TGTGCCAGCAACTACCTCAGGGGGCGGGAATCCCCCAATGAGCAGTTCTTC
TRBD1	TRBV7-6	medium-sized	TRBJ2-7	CASSLEAGGLGYEQYF	TGTGCCAGCAGCTTAGAGGCAGGGGGTCTTGGCTACGAGCAGTACTTC
TRBD1	TRBV25-1	NA	TRBJ2-2	CASVPGTGAGELFF	TGTGCCAGCGTCCCGGGGACAGGGGCCGGGGAGCTGTTTTTT
TRBD1	TRBV19	NA	TRBJ1-2	CASSPSRTGSYGYTF	TGTGCCAGTAGTCCCAGCAGGACAGGGAGCTATGGCTACACCTTC
TRBD1	TRBV6-5	NA	TRBJ1-4	CASSRTGGSEKLFF	TGTGCCAGCAGTCGGACAGGGGGCAGTGAAAAACTGTTTTTT
TRBD1	TRBV3-1/TRBV3-2	NA	TRBJ1-1	CASSHWDRGLSADAEAFF	TGTGCCAGCAGCCATTGGGACAGGGGGCTCAGCGCGGATGCTGAAGCTTTCTTT
NA	TRBV11-1	NA	TRBJ2-7	CASSPGGGLAYEQYF	TGTGCCAGCAGCCCCGGAGGGGGTCTAGCCTACGAGCAGTACTTC
NA	TRBV7-2	NA	TRBJ2-3	CASSLYTDTQYF	TGTGCCAGCAGCCTGTACACAGATACGCAGTATTTT
TRBD1	TRBV11-2	NA	TRBJ2-1	CASSLDWTGEQFF	TGTGCCAGCAGCTTAGATTGGACAGGGGAGCAGTTCTTC
NA	TRBV7-2	NA	TRBJ2-3	CASSLAMGPQYF	TGTGCCAGCAGCTTAGCGATGGGACCCCAGTATTTT
NA	TRBV28	NA	TRBJ1-1	CASSVTTMNTEAFF	TGTGCCAGCAGTGTCACGACCATGAACACTGAAGCTTTCTTT
NA	TRBV12-3/TRBV12-4	few	TRBJ2-7	CASSTTYYEQYF	TGTGCCAGCAGTACTACCTACTACGAGCAGTACTTC
TRBD1	TRBV5-4	NA	TRBJ1-1	CASSQLDRGAFF	TGTGCCAGCAGCCAGCTGGACAGGGGAGCTTTCTTT
NA	TRBV11-3	few	TRBJ2-7	CASSLGGTQTYEQYF	TGTGCCAGCAGCTTGGGCGGGACGCAGACCTACGAGCAGTACTTC
NA	TRBV7-2	NA	TRBJ1-5	CASSLGGIGENQPQHF	TGTGCCAGCAGCTTGGGAGGGATAGGTGAGAATCAGCCCCAGCATTTT
TRBD1	TRBV7-6	NA	TRBJ1-3	CASSLGALGGALGNTIYF	TGTGCCAGCAGCTTAGGAGCGCTAGGGGGCGCGTTGGGAAACACCATATATTTT
TRBD1	TRBV30	NA	TRBJ2-5	CAWSLGTGSTETQYF	TGTGCCTGGAGTTTAGGGACAGGGTCGACTGAGACCCAGTACTTC
TRBD1	TRBV5-4	NA	TRBJ1-4	CASSLDLRQGNEKLFF	TGTGCCAGCAGCTTGGATCTCCGACAGGGGAATGAAAAACTGTTTTTT
TRBD1	TRBV27	NA	TRBJ2-1	CASSSSLGTGIDNEQFF	TGTGCCAGCAGTTCCTCACTTGGGACAGGGATTGACAATGAGCAGTTCTTC
TRBD1	TRBV28	NA	TRBJ2-3	CASRAGTGGTDTQYF	TGTGCCAGCAGGGCCGGGACAGGGGGCACAGATACGCAGTATTTT
TRBD1	TRBV10-3	NA	TRBJ1-5	CAISESGQGEQPQHF	TGTGCCATCAGTGAGTCGGGACAGGGGGAACAGCCCCAGCATTTT
NA	TRBV24-1	once	TRBJ2-6	CATSDNRGGNVLTF	TGTGCCACCAGTGATAACAGGGGGGGCAACGTCCTGACTTTC
TRBD1	TRBV28	NA	TRBJ1-1	CASSFDRGTTEAFF	TGTGCCAGCAGTTTCGACAGGGGGACGACTGAAGCTTTCTTT
TRBD1	TRBV6-5	NA	TRBJ1-4	CASSYGPGGTNEKLFF	TGTGCCAGCAGTTACGGTCCAGGGGGCACTAATGAAAAACTGTTTTTT
NA	TRBV18	NA	TRBJ1-2	CASSRLVMALNYGYTF	TGTGCCAGCTCACGCCTCGTTATGGCCCTGAACTATGGCTACACCTTC